This T cell receptor beta chain derives from a study of blood T cell repertoires in COVID-19. The length of the CDR3 is 14 residues. Germline V gives CDR1 KGHDR, CDR2 SFDVKD. Trimming pared 7 bases from V and 7 bases from J, leaving 16 bases between. Seattle-derived patients entered the study during active infection and were followed longitudinally. Clones were read by immunoSEQ multiplex PCR, and TCRdb kept only the in-frame ones, dropping some. The sample records about 55,000 clones, under 90% being singletons. The table lists this clone with a count of one. The clonotype was recovered from a man older than 75 with COVID-19, enrolled during active disease. The J gene is TRBJ1-5, the V gene TRBV24-1, with a possible D match to TRBD1 (6 bases). The sequencing sample was made of peripheral blood. In DNA, the CDR3 is TGTGCCACCAGGAAAACAGGGCCGGGACAGCCCCAGCATTTT. This translates into CATRKTGPGQPQHF.